This record concerns one T cell receptor (beta chain) sequence. The data derive from a study of blood T cell repertoires in COVID-19. Study-wide background: Samples taken during acute and convalescent COVID-19 were collected in the United States, Italy and Spain. PBMCs, B-cell-depleted T cells, or T cells were the source of the cDNA or gDNA that made up the material.

Per the study methods: Nucleated cell counts were estimated from reference gene primer amplification. This table comes from immunoSEQ multiplex PCR, and its TCRdb copy is limited to in-frame clones, with some not included. The DNA was the basis for D and trimming; V, J and clone size are from that table. This sample has about 240,000 clones, with approximately 83% found just once. Per the germline V gene, CDR1 is LGHDT and CDR2 is YNNKEL (reference sequence). The CDR3 extends over 16 amino acids. The germline V and J ends were trimmed by 1 base and 1 base, with 12 bases remaining between them. This sequence originates from a woman of 80 years or more with acute or convalescent COVID-19. What was sequenced was peripheral blood. The chain combines TRBV3-1 (or the pseudogene TRBV3-2) with TRBJ2-3; D is possibly TRBD2 (5 bases). CDR3: CASSQGRTYRTDTQYF. The CDR3 coding sequence is TGTGCCAGCAGCCAAGGCAGGACTTACCGCACAGATACGCAGTATTTT.